These 15 T cell receptor beta chains came from one sample sequenced in a study of PD-1 blockade in classical Hodgkin lymphoma. Brentuximab vedotin exposure varied among the patients, all of whom had relapsed after autologous stem cell transplantation. The assay was immunoSEQ multiplex PCR, and TCRdb's table has in-frame clones only and misses some. In the table there are more than 50,000 clones, over 55% of which are singletons. This specimen consisted of peripheral blood mononuclear cells (PBMCs), obtained before the second cycle of nivolumab. These receptors were collected from a human donor with classical Hodgkin lymphoma.

The chain employs TRBV11-1 and TRBJ1-1; D is perhaps TRBD1 (5 bases). This CDR3 spans 13 amino acids. Between the trimmed V and J ends, which lost 4 bases and 5 bases, there was a span of 11 bases. Germline V gene sequence: CDR1 SGHAT, CDR2 FQDESV (reference sequence). This CDR3 is CASSSRWGTEAFF. The DNA for the CDR3 is TGTGCCAGCAGCTCTAGATGGGGGACTGAAGCTTTCTTT.

The chain employs TRBV19 and TRBJ1-1, with D tentatively TRBD1 (5 bases). This CDR3 spans 14 amino acids. V was clipped by 5 bases and J by 7 bases, with 17 bases between them. Germline V gives CDR1 LNHDA, CDR2 SQIVND (reference sequence). The CDR3 DNA sequence: TGTGCCAGTAGTCCGGACATGGTGAGGGGTGAAGCTTTCTTT. Its protein product is CASSPDMVRGEAFF.

In its sample, this clone is medium-sized. At the DNA level, this CDR3 is encoded by other sequences in the same sample as well. V is TRBV9 and J is TRBJ1-1, with D possibly being TRBD1 (5 bases). Germline CDR1 and CDR2: SGDLS and YYNGEE. The CDR3 has 14 amino acids. V lost 1 base, J lost 1 base, and 8 bases lay in between. Here the CDR3 reads CASSVSGGNTEAFF. The CDR3 nucleotides read TGTGCCAGCAGCGTATCTGGGGGGAACACTGAAGCTTTCTTT.

The gene calls are TRBV6-1 and TRBJ2-7; D possibly uses TRBD1 or TRBD2 (6 bases each). Trimming removed 7 bases at V and 6 bases at J, with 16 bases between. The CDR3 totals 13 residues. The V gene's germline CDR1 is MNHNS and CDR2 SASEGT. The CDR3 bases are TGTGCCAGCAAAACGGGGGCGAAGCTCGAGCAGTACTTC. Protein product: CASKTGAKLEQYF.

The chain combines TRBV7-2 with TRBJ1-2, with 8 positions matching TRBD1. This CDR3 region has 16 residues. Germline-derived CDR1 and CDR2 are SGHTA and FQGNSA. The J segment lost 8 bases and the V segment lost 3 bases, leaving 14 bases of the junction unmatched. The CDR3 here is CASSLGTDRENYGYTF. CDR3 coding DNA: TGTGCCAGCAGCTTGGGGACGGACAGGGAGAATTACGGCTACACCTTC.

The J gene is TRBJ1-1, the V gene TRBV2; unclear D gene. Trimming took 4 bases from V and 5 from J, leaving 11 bases between them. This CDR3 spans 13 amino acids. Germline loops: CDR1 SNHLY, CDR2 FYNNEI. CDR3 in DNA: TGTGCCAGCAGTGGTCAGACCGGTACTGAAGCTTTCTTT. Protein sequence: CASSGQTGTEAFF.

This clone is classed as large (0.1 to 1%). CDR3 DNA: TGTGCCAGCAGTAACGACAGGAACTCCTACGAGCAGTACTTC. Its translation is CASSNDRNSYEQYF. The J gene is TRBJ2-7, the V gene TRBV6-5, with D maybe TRBD1 (6 bases). This CDR3 contains 14 residues. V was trimmed by 5 bases and J by 0 bases, leaving 11 bases between them. Germline V gene data show CDR1 as MNHEY and CDR2 as SVGAGI.

The chain couples TRBV6-5 to TRBJ2-7; D perhaps matches TRBD1 (6 bases). With 3 bases removed from V and 0 bases from J, the gap between germline ends came to 15 bases. The CDR3 is 16 amino acids. In germline, CDR1 is MNHEY, CDR2 SVGAGI. In DNA, the CDR3 is TGTGCCAGCAGTTATAAATTACAGGGCCTCTCCTACGAGCAGTACTTC. Its protein product is CASSYKLQGLSYEQYF.

This clone turned up a few times. The V and J genes are TRBV19 and TRBJ1-5; D unresolved. CDR1 LNHDA and CDR2 SQIVND come from the germline V gene (reference sequence). The CDR3 is made up of 13 amino acids. Between the trimmed V and J ends, which lost 1 base and 2 bases, there was a span of 3 bases. CDR3 region: CASSIAGNQPQHF. The CDR3 nucleotides read TGTGCCAGTAGTATAGCGGGCAATCAGCCCCAGCATTTT.

There are a few counts of this clone. The chain links TRBV6-5 to TRBJ1-1, with D uncertain. This CDR3 spans 13 amino acids. Germline V gene lookup returns CDR1 MNHEY and CDR2 SVGAGI. Trimming removed 2 bases at V and 12 bases at J, with 16 bases between. The CDR3 bases are TGTGCCAGCAGTTACGAGCTCCGGGGTTCGACTTTCTTT. The encoded protein is CASSYELRGSTFF.

The genes are TRBV28 and TRBJ1-2, with a tentative D call TRBD1 (5 bases). The CDR3 runs 14 residues. Trimming shortened V by 3 bases and J by 4 bases, and 12 bases separated the two germline ends. The V gene's germline CDR1 is MDHEN and CDR2 SYDVKM. CDR3 amino acids: CASSLGRPGYGYTF. CDR3 nucleotides: TGTGCCAGCAGTTTGGGACGACCCGGCTATGGCTACACCTTC.

This sequence joins TRBV5-1 and TRBJ1-3; TRBD1 aligns across 8 bases. Looked up from germline, CDR1 is SGHRS and CDR2 is YFSETQ. With 5 bases clipped from V and 1 base from J, the junction kept 8 bases outside the gene matches. The CDR3 contains 16 residues. Here the CDR3 DNA reads TGCGCCAGCAGTTCAGGGGGCGCAGGGTCTGGAAACACCATATATTTT. It is translated as CASSSGGAGSGNTIYF.

The chain carries TRBV7-2 and TRBJ1-2; perhaps TRBD1 as D (6 bases). Germline loops: CDR1 SGHTA, CDR2 FQGNSA. The length of the CDR3 is 15 residues. V lost 4 bases and J 4 bases, leaving 16 bases between the germline ends. CDR3 bases: TGTGCCAGCAGCTCGATTGGGGGGGCGGTCTATGGCTACACCTTC. Translation gives CASSSIGGAVYGYTF.

This clone turned up a few times. This chain connects TRBV6-5 to TRBJ2-5; D is tentatively TRBD1 or TRBD2 (5 bases each). Deletions cut 6 bases from V and 0 bases from J, with 8 bases between. The germline gives CDR1 MNHEY, CDR2 SVGAGI. The CDR3 totals 13 residues. Here the CDR3 reads CASRGEYQETQYF. The CDR3 coding sequence is TGTGCCAGCAGGGGGGAGTACCAAGAGACCCAGTACTTC.

The chain has TRBV23-1 and TRBJ2-4, with D tentatively TRBD2 (5 bases). TRBV23-1 counts as an open reading frame of uncertain function. The ends were cut back, 1 base at V and 4 bases at J, with 8 bases in the middle. The CDR3 has 14 residues. In DNA form, the CDR3 reads TGCGCCAGCAGTCAATTGAGGAGGAAAAACATTCAGTACTTC. It specifies CASSQLRRKNIQYF.